This TCR beta chain is drawn from a study of shared clonotypes between healthy human individuals. In the study overall: Samples came from two female and a few male donors aged 18 to 49. Whole-study findings and limits: Clonotypes that were shared across four donors made up 4% to 6% of naive CD4 clonotypes.

V gave up 5 bases and J gave up 0 bases; unmatched junction bases: 3. This CDR3 has 15 amino acids. The germline V gene has CDR1 LNHDA and CDR2 SQIVND (reference sequence). Original analysis: ImmunoSEQ sequences covered only the junction and lacked quality scores; filtering therefore differed. Clones were sequenced by immunoSEQ multiplex PCR, and TCRdb holds only the in-frame ones, with some missing. V, J and clone size derive from that table, while D and trimming were established from the DNA sequence. The data hold 850,000 to 1,200,000 clones, with more than 60% observed a single time. Of note for this clone: Its matching antigen is unknown.

J is TRBJ1-4 and V is TRBV19, with TRBD1 identical over 7 bases. The source is a man between 18 and 29 years old in good health. The sequencing sample was made of memory CD4+ T cells sorted from blood. Subset denoted: CD45RA-negative fraction. The CDR3 DNA reads TGTGCCAGTAGTCCGGGACAGTCAACTAATGAAAAACTGTTTTTT. Translation: CASSPGQSTNEKLFF.